This T cell receptor beta chain comes out of a study of CD8 T cells in ankylosing spondylitis. Whole-study results and caveats: Reportedly, matched ankylosing spondylitis synovial fluid was significantly enriched for disease-linked clones. Reactive arthritis synovial fluid and blood were previously reported to contain some motif variants.

This clonotype has ten or more counts. The antigen remains unidentified. A single record per CDR3 protein comes from TCRdb applying MiXCR to the 5' RACE reads. The data contain some 250,000 distinct CDR3 sequences, roughly 10% of them singletons. The CDR3 runs to 15 residues. The ends were cut back, 1 base at V and 9 bases at J, with 20 bases in the middle. Germline V gives CDR1 DFQATT, CDR2 SNEGSKA (reference sequence). V is TRBV20-1 and J is TRBJ2-3; D is undetermined. The sequenced sample consisted of blood, either unsorted or a sorted T cell fraction (not recorded which). This receptor was identified in a male donor with ankylosing spondylitis or in good health (not recorded which). The CDR3 bases are TGCAGTGCTAGAGTACGGGCCACGGGTGGTGTCACGCAGTATTTT. As protein: CSARVRATGGVTQYF.